These 30 T cell receptor beta chains were all obtained from the same sample, sequenced in a study of spatial heterogeneity in lung cancer. Time point of the sample: sample taken at primary tumor resection. Unsorted whole RNA of tumor, nontumor lung or frozen PBMC was sequenced. TCRdb reanalysed the 5' RACE reads using MiXCR and keeps one entry per CDR3 protein. The sample holds some 11,000 distinct CDR3 sequences, roughly 6.4% seen once. Here the sequenced sample was normal lung tissue next to the tumor, taken at surgery. All receptors come from a male donor with early-stage non-small cell lung cancer.

This chain links TRBV5-1 with TRBJ1-2; 7 bases line up with TRBD1. The CDR3 is 13 residues long. V shed 0 bases, J shed 11 bases, and the junction held 7 bases outside the gene matches. Germline V gives CDR1 SGHRS, CDR2 YFSETQ. In DNA form, the CDR3 reads TGCGCCAGCAGCTTGGCCGGGGACAGCCTGTACACCTTC. Translated: CASSLAGDSLYTF. The whole variable domain, filled in from reference TRBV5-1 and TRBJ1-2, reads KAGVTQTPRYLIKTRGQQVTLSCSPISGHRSVSWYQQTPGQGLQFLFEYFSETQRNKGNFPGRFSGRQFSNSRSEMNVSTLELGDSALYLCASSLAGDSLYTFGSGTRLTVV.

This clonotype was recorded many times. V is TRBV12-3 or TRBV12-4 and J is TRBJ1-2; TRBD1 agrees at 7 bases. V was clipped by 6 bases and J by 0 bases; unmatched bases: 4. The CDR3 consists of 14 residues. For the CDR3, the DNA is TGTGCCAGCAGGGGGACAGCCACTAACTATGGCTACACCTTC. The encoded protein is CASRGTATNYGYTF.

Many counts were recorded for this clonotype. This sequence joins TRBV5-4 and TRBJ2-1; TRBD2 agrees at 14 bases. The CDR3 spans 17 residues. Germline V CDR1 and CDR2: SGHNT, YYREEE (reference sequence). Trimming at V came to 0 bases and at J to 9 bases, leaving 8 bases not matched to a gene. This CDR3 is CASSLAGGLAGVGEQFF. CDR3 in DNA: TGTGCCAGCAGCTTGGCAGGGGGACTAGCGGGAGTTGGTGAGCAGTTCTTC. The variable domain in full, completed from reference TRBV5-4 and TRBJ2-1, reads ETGVTQSPTHLIKTRGQQVTLRCSSQSGHNTVSWYQQALGQGPQFIFQYYREEENGRGNFPPRFSGLQFPNYSSELNVNALELDDSALYLCASSLAGGLAGVGEQFFGPGTRLTVL.

This clonotype qualifies as medium-sized. The J gene is TRBJ2-7, the V gene TRBV11-2; D is unclear. The CDR3 contains 11 residues. V was pared by 5 bases and J by 4 bases, with 6 bases between. Looked up from germline, CDR1 is SGHAT and CDR2 is FQNNGV. The DNA of the CDR3 is TGTGCCAGCAGCCGTGGTTACGAGCAGTACTTC. Protein: CASSRGYEQYF. Full variable domain (outside the CDR3, taken from reference TRBV11-2 and TRBJ2-7): EAGVAQSPRYKIIEKRQSVAFWCNPISGHATLYWYQQILGQGPKLLIQFQNNGVVDDSQLPKDRFSAERLKGVDSTLKIQPAKLEDSAVYLCASSRGYEQYFGPGTRLTVT.

The gene calls are TRBV5-1 and TRBJ2-5; D possibly corresponds to TRBD1 (5 bases). V lost 1 base and J 5 bases, leaving 12 bases between the germline ends. The CDR3 contains 14 residues. CDR1 is SGHRS, CDR2 YFSETQ, per germline. The CDR3 spells CASSLPDIRETQYF. CDR3 DNA: TGCGCCAGCAGCTTGCCGGACATAAGGGAGACCCAGTACTTC.

This clonotype appeared many times. The chain links TRBV20-1 to TRBJ1-2, with D unresolved. There are 13 residues in the CDR3. Germline CDR1 is DFQATT and CDR2 is SNEGSKA (reference sequence). V shed 2 bases and J shed 4 bases, with 11 bases lying between them. The chain's CDR3 is CSARSGLSYGYTF. CDR3 DNA sequence: TGCAGTGCTAGATCCGGACTGAGCTATGGCTACACCTTC.

In its sample, this clonotype was seen many times. This sequence joins TRBV12-3 or TRBV12-4 and TRBJ1-6, with 8 bases that match TRBD1. The V segment lost 5 bases and the J segment 9 bases; nucleotides outside the gene matches: 9. The CDR3 contains 15 residues. The CDR3 spells CASSTRTGLSSPLHF. CDR3 DNA: TGTGCCAGCAGTACTCGGACAGGGCTATCTTCACCCCTCCACTTT.

This clonotype was detected ten times or more. The CDR3 protein is CASSRGEYGYTF. In nucleotides, the CDR3 is TGTGCCAGCAGCAGGGGCGAGTATGGCTACACCTTC. V usage is TRBV11-3 and J usage is TRBJ1-2, with a weak D call TRBD1 (5 bases). Germline V lookup: CDR1 SGHNT, CDR2 YENEEA. Between the trimmed V and J ends, which lost 5 bases and 5 bases, there was a span of 9 bases. This CDR3 comprises 12 residues. The complete variable domain, with remaining parts taken from reference TRBV11-3 and TRBJ1-2, reads EAGVVQSPRYKIIEKKQPVAFWCNPISGHNTLYWYLQNLGQGPELLIRYENEEAVDDSQLPKDRFSAERLKGVDSTLKIQPAELGDSAVYLCASSRGEYGYTFGSGTRLTVV.

In this sample, this clonotype turned up many times. V usage is TRBV28 and J usage is TRBJ2-5, with 9 bases aligning to TRBD1. J gave up 5 bases and V 6 bases, and 4 bases lay outside the gene matches. CDR1 and CDR2 from the germline V gene are MDHEN and SYDVKM. CDR3 length: 13 residues. The CDR3 sequence: CASSGQGLETQYF. CDR3 coding DNA: TGTGCCAGCAGCGGACAGGGGCTGGAGACCCAGTACTTC.

This clonotype was detected many times. This chain links TRBV11-2 with TRBJ2-7; the D is unclear. Germline V gives CDR1 SGHAT, CDR2 FQNNGV. V was trimmed by 5 bases and J by 2 bases, leaving 13 bases between them. The length of the CDR3 is 14 residues. For the CDR3, the DNA is TGTGCCAGCAGCCCATCAGGATACCCCTACGAGCAGTACTTC. The encoded protein is CASSPSGYPYEQYF.

This clonotype came up many times. V is TRBV20-1 and J is TRBJ2-5; 9 bases agree with TRBD2. The V gene end was trimmed by 3 bases and the J gene end by 5 bases; junction bases not matched to a gene: 19. Per the germline V gene, CDR1 is DFQATT and CDR2 is SNEGSKA (reference sequence). This CDR3 is 18 amino acids long. The CDR3 protein is CSARNPRAGGPSEETQYF. Here the CDR3 DNA reads TGCAGTGCTAGGAACCCTAGGGCGGGAGGGCCGTCGGAGGAGACCCAGTACTTC.

This clonotype was seen at least ten times. The rearrangement joins TRBV9 to TRBJ2-5; 9 bases align to TRBD1. The V segment lost 4 bases and the J segment 4 bases; nucleotides outside the gene matches: 8. Germline CDR1 and CDR2: SGDLS and YYNGEE. This CDR3 region has 15 residues. Here the CDR3 reads CASSLQGAQRETQYF. The CDR3 nucleotides read TGTGCCAGCAGCCTACAGGGGGCACAACGAGAGACCCAGTACTTC.

This sequence joins TRBV4-1 and TRBJ2-1; 7 bases are a match to TRBD1. Germline V gene sequence: CDR1 MGHRA, CDR2 YSYEKL. The V gene end was trimmed by 1 base and the J gene end by 4 bases; junction bases not matched to a gene: 4. The CDR3 runs to 15 residues. The CDR3 nucleotides read TGCGCCAGCAGCCAAGGAGGGACAGAATACAATGAGCAGTTCTTC. This translates into CASSQGGTEYNEQFF.

This clonotype was seen at least ten times. This chain joins TRBV20-1 and TRBJ1-2, with D possibly matching TRBD1 (6 bases). CDR1 and CDR2 (germline): DFQATT, SNEGSKA (reference sequence). Trimming stripped 1 base from V and 4 bases from J, with 25 bases between. The CDR3 is 18 amino acids. The CDR3 sequence: CSARASDGTLRGGYGYTF. As DNA, the CDR3 is TGCAGTGCTAGAGCATCCGACGGGACACTCCGAGGAGGCTATGGCTACACCTTC.

By sample share, this clonotype is medium-sized (0.01 to 0.1%). V usage is TRBV6-5 and J usage is TRBJ1-4, with D uncertain. The germline V gene encodes CDR1 MNHEY and CDR2 SVGAGI. CDR3 length equals 12 residues. Trimming removed 7 bases from V and 4 bases from J, with 7 bases in between. The CDR3 sequence is CASKRNNEKLFF. CDR3 bases: TGTGCCAGCAAACGGAATAATGAAAAACTGTTTTTT.

This clonotype appeared many times. This chain uses TRBV5-1 with TRBJ2-7, with 9 bases identical to TRBD2. V lost 2 bases, J lost 3 bases, and 3 bases stayed unmatched. The CDR3 spans 14 residues. CDR1 is SGHRS, CDR2 YFSETQ, per germline. CDR3 sequence reads: CASSFVAGDYEQYF. As DNA, the CDR3 is TGCGCCAGCAGCTTTGTAGCGGGAGACTACGAGCAGTACTTC.

This clonotype rates as medium-sized. The chain has TRBV29-1 and TRBJ2-7; no firm D call. The V gene lost 6 bases and the J gene lost 6 bases, with 12 bases spanning the gap. This CDR3 contains 11 residues. Germline V gene sequence: CDR1 SQVTM, CDR2 ANQGSEA. The CDR3 is CSVTSPGEQYF. The CDR3 bases are TGCAGCGTGACCTCTCCAGGCGAGCAGTACTTC.

Ten or more counts support this clonotype. The chain joins TRBV4-1 to TRBJ2-7; 14 bases fit TRBD2. CDR3 length: 17 residues. Germline CDR1 is MGHRA and CDR2 is YSYEKL. J gave up 5 bases and V 2 bases, and 8 bases lay outside the gene matches. CDR3 loop: CASSQWTGLAGAHEQYF. CDR3 in DNA: TGCGCCAGCAGCCAATGGACGGGACTAGCGGGAGCCCACGAGCAGTACTTC.

This clonotype was picked up many times. This rearrangement joins TRBV4-1 to TRBJ1-1; TRBD1 agrees at 7 bases. The CDR3 totals 15 residues. Germline V gene sequence: CDR1 MGHRA, CDR2 YSYEKL. Trimming at V came to 1 base and at J to 5 bases, leaving 7 bases not matched to a gene. DNA of the CDR3: TGCGCCAGCAGCCAAGTTGAACAGGGGTATACTGAAGCTTTCTTT. Its translation is CASSQVEQGYTEAFF.

There are many counts of this clonotype. The V and J genes are TRBV18 and TRBJ2-1, with D unclear. Germline V gene sequence: CDR1 KGHSH, CDR2 LQKENI. The CDR3 contains 13 residues. Trimming cost V 0 bases and J 4 bases, with 4 bases left between them. The CDR3 protein is CASSPPTYNEQFF. The DNA for the CDR3 is TGTGCCAGCTCACCACCCACGTACAATGAGCAGTTCTTC.

This clonotype rates as medium-sized. The chain links TRBV9 to TRBJ2-5; tentative D call: TRBD1 (6 bases). The CDR3 has 13 amino acids. Trimming cost V 0 bases and J 5 bases, with 8 bases left between them. CDR1 and CDR2 (germline): SGDLS, YYNGEE. The CDR3 DNA reads as TGTGCCAGCAGCGTAGATCAGGGGGAGACCCAGTACTTC. This sequence encodes CASSVDQGETQYF.

This clonotype was counted once. One base away lies a much larger clone, so this may be a sequencing read error. For the CDR3, the DNA is TGTGCCAGCAGCACCAGACAGTGCTCCTACGAGCAGTACTTC. This codes for CASSTRQCSYEQYF. The chain combines TRBV28 with TRBJ2-7; D might be TRBD1 (5 bases). Germline CDR1 reads MDHEN; CDR2 reads SYDVKM. V was cut by 6 bases and J by 0 bases, with 12 bases left in between. This CDR3 is built from 14 residues.

This clonotype was seen ten or more times. V gene TRBV29-1 combines with J gene TRBJ2-5, with a tentative D call TRBD2 (6 bases). Deletions cut 2 bases from V and 5 bases from J, with 15 bases between. The V gene's germline CDR1 is SQVTM and CDR2 ANQGSEA. The CDR3 consists of 14 residues. CDR3 residues: CSVESQGGWETQYF. The CDR3 bases are TGCAGCGTTGAATCCCAGGGAGGATGGGAGACCCAGTACTTC.

This clonotype was recorded many times. This chain uses TRBV29-1 with TRBJ1-2; 7 bases are shared with TRBD1. CDR3 length: 12 amino acids. V gave up 7 bases and J gave up 6 bases; unmatched junction bases: 8. Germline V lookup: CDR1 SQVTM, CDR2 ANQGSEA. Here the CDR3 DNA reads TGCAGCGGCATAACAGGGGTTGATGGCTACACCTTC. Its protein is CSGITGVDGYTF.

The chain has TRBV7-2 and TRBJ2-5; D remains ambiguous. The CDR3 is 11 amino acids. V lost 4 bases and J lost 4, with 4 bases in between. Germline-derived CDR1 and CDR2 are SGHTA and FQGNSA. As DNA, the CDR3 is TGTGCCAGCAGCTCGACAGAGACCCAGTACTTC. Protein sequence: CASSSTETQYF.

This clonotype has at least ten counts. The chain carries TRBV7-2 and TRBJ1-4; no definite D call. CDR3 length equals 13 residues. The germline gives CDR1 SGHTA, CDR2 FQGNSA. V was trimmed by 1 base and J by 8 bases, leaving 8 bases between them. CDR3 DNA: TGTGCCAGCAGCTTAGGCGGCCACGAAAAACTGTTTTTT. Its translation is CASSLGGHEKLFF.

This clonotype came up a few times. The V call is TRBV5-4, the J call TRBJ2-5; no firm D call. The CDR3 runs to 14 residues. Looked up from germline, CDR1 is SGHNT and CDR2 is YYREEE (reference sequence). The V end was cut by 0 bases, the J end by 5 bases, with 11 bases between. The CDR3 spells CASSLVGRWETQYF. DNA of the CDR3: TGTGCCAGCAGCTTGGTGGGCCGCTGGGAGACCCAGTACTTC.

This clonotype came up many times. The J gene is TRBJ2-3, the V gene TRBV4-2, with TRBD1 matching 7 bases. The germline gives CDR1 LGHNA, CDR2 YNFKEQ. With 1 base clipped from V and 3 bases from J, the junction kept 7 bases outside the gene matches. The CDR3 covers 16 residues. This chain's CDR3 is CASSQAQGVGTDTQYF. In DNA, the CDR3 is TGTGCCAGCAGCCAAGCGCAGGGGGTAGGAACAGATACGCAGTATTTT.

This clonotype appeared many times. The chain links TRBV25-1 to TRBJ2-5, with 10 bases fitting TRBD2. CDR3 length: 14 residues. Trimming took 4 bases from V and 4 from J; bases not matched to a gene: 3. In germline, CDR1 is MGHDK, CDR2 SYGVNS. The CDR3 sequence: CASSARTSGETQYF. The DNA of the CDR3 is TGTGCCAGCAGTGCCCGGACTAGCGGAGAGACCCAGTACTTC.

The sample holds many counts of this clonotype. This chain links TRBV7-6 with TRBJ1-1; tentatively, D is TRBD1 (6 bases). In germline, CDR1 is SGHVS, CDR2 FNYEAQ. The CDR3 consists of 13 residues. V shed 5 bases and J shed 2 bases, with 9 bases lying between them. The CDR3 DNA is TGTGCCAGCAGCGCGGACAGTAACACTGAAGCTTTCTTT. Its translation: CASSADSNTEAFF.